What follows are 27 T cell receptor beta chains derived from one specimen sequenced in a study of STAT5B mutations in CD4+ large granular lymphocyte leukemia. Some clones are missing from TCRdb's copy, which holds only in-frame ones; the method was immunoSEQ multiplex PCR. The sample shows about 9,600 clones, roughly 80% of them seen only once. The sequenced material came from PBMCs. The receptors were sampled from a man in his sixties with CD4+ T-cell large granular lymphocyte leukemia.

This clone was observed once. The J gene is TRBJ2-5, the V gene TRBV2; 9 bases match TRBD2. Looked up from germline, CDR1 is SNHLY and CDR2 is FYNNEI. J lost 1 base, V lost 4 bases, and 4 bases had no gene match. The CDR3 is made up of 15 amino acids. The DNA for the CDR3 is TGTGCCAGCAGTGGGCTAGCGGGAATCCAAGAGACCCAGTACTTC. Translation: CASSGLAGIQETQYF.

This chain links TRBV11-2 with TRBJ2-4, with a tentative D call TRBD2 (5 bases). V shed 0 bases and J shed 11 bases, with 11 bases lying between them. Germline V CDR1 and CDR2: SGHAT, FQNNGV. There are 13 residues in the CDR3. The CDR3 spells CASSLDYRGVQYF. CDR3 sequence (DNA): TGTGCCAGCAGCTTAGACTACCGGGGTGTTCAGTACTTC.

This rearrangement joins TRBV28 to TRBJ1-5, with 9 bases lining up with TRBD1. The CDR3 sequence is 16 residues long. Germline CDR1 is MDHEN and CDR2 is SYDVKM. The ends lost 3 bases at V and 2 bases at J; junction bases unmatched: 5. CDR3 DNA sequence: TGTGCCAGCAGTTTGGGGACAGGGAGAGGCAATCAGCCCCAGCATTTT. This sequence encodes CASSLGTGRGNQPQHF.

The gene calls are TRBV2 and TRBJ2-7, with 8 positions matching TRBD2. The CDR3 runs to 12 residues. The V gene end was trimmed by 11 bases and the J gene end by 11 bases; junction bases not matched to a gene: 14. Germline V gene data show CDR1 as SNHLY and CDR2 as FYNNEI. As DNA, the CDR3 is TGTGCCGGTGGGACTAGATATTTGGGGGAGTACTTC. It is translated as CAGGTRYLGEYF. Full variable domain (remainder filled in from reference TRBV2 and TRBJ2-7): EPEVTQTPSHQVTQMGQEVILRCVPISNHLYFYWYRQILGQKVEFLVSFYNNEISEKSEIFDDQFSVERPDGSNFTLKIRSTKLEDSAMYFCAGGTRYLGEYFGPGTRLTVT.

The CDR3 nucleotides read TGTGCCAGCAGCTCAAAATTCGAGCAGTACTTC. Protein sequence: CASSSKFEQYF. The genes are TRBV7-2 and TRBJ2-7; no reliable D call. Trimming stripped 4 bases from V and 6 bases from J, with 7 bases between. The CDR3 totals 11 residues. Per the germline V gene, CDR1 is SGHTA and CDR2 is FQGNSA. The full variable domain, in which reference TRBV7-2 and TRBJ2-7 provide the parts outside the CDR3, is GAGVSQSPSNKVTEKGKDVELRCDPISGHTALYWYRQSLGQGLEFLIYFQGNSAPDKSGLPSDRFSAERTGGSVSTLTIQRTQQEDSAVYLCASSSKFEQYFGPGTRLTVT.

The chain couples TRBV4-1 to TRBJ2-5; D possibly corresponds to TRBD1 (6 bases). CDR1 MGHRA and CDR2 YSYEKL come from the germline V gene. V lost 0 bases and J lost 5, with 16 bases in between. The CDR3 consists of 16 residues. CDR3 nucleotide sequence: TGCGCCAGCAGCCAAGACCCTGCCAGGGGATGGGAGACCCAGTACTTC. Translated: CASSQDPARGWETQYF.

DNA for the CDR3: TGTGCCAGCACCCCGTTAATCTGGCAGGGGGGTGACTATGGCTACACCTTC. Translating it yields CASTPLIWQGGDYGYTF. The chain recombines TRBV28 with TRBJ1-2; 7 bases fit TRBD1. Germline CDR1 and CDR2: MDHEN and SYDVKM. V lost 7 bases, J lost 3 bases, and 17 bases stayed unmatched. CDR3 length: 17 residues.

This rearrangement joins TRBV27 to TRBJ2-1, with 10 bases that match TRBD2. V lost 2 bases to trimming and J lost 7 bases; unmatched junction nucleotides: 8. The CDR3 is made up of 16 amino acids. Germline CDR1 is MNHEY and CDR2 is SMNVEV (reference sequence). The CDR3 is CASSLLGTSVVNEQFF. DNA for the CDR3: TGTGCCAGCAGTTTACTCGGGACTAGCGTCGTAAATGAGCAGTTCTTC.

This chain uses TRBV4-3 with TRBJ2-2; 9 positions match TRBD1. J was trimmed by 5 bases and V by 1 base; bases with no gene match: 8. This CDR3 region has 17 residues. Germline CDR1 is LGHNA and CDR2 is YSLEER. CDR3 DNA sequence: TGCGCCAGCAGCCAAGTCCCCTTGGACAGGGGAACCGGGGAGCTGTTTTTT. The encoded protein is CASSQVPLDRGTGELFF.

V usage is TRBV30 and J usage is TRBJ2-7; 10 bases line up with TRBD1. Unmatched junction bases numbered 9, after V lost 4 bases and J lost 9 bases. The CDR3 contains 13 residues. Germline V gives CDR1 GTSNPN, CDR2 SVGIG (reference sequence). The CDR3 is CAWTRTGGMGQYF. The CDR3 region has the DNA TGTGCCTGGACCAGGACAGGGGGGATGGGGCAGTACTTC.

The gene calls are TRBV5-1 and TRBJ2-2; TRBD2 matches at 11 bases. CDR3 length: 15 residues. Germline V gene lookup returns CDR1 SGHRS and CDR2 YFSETQ. The ends lost 7 bases at V and 1 base at J; junction bases unmatched: 3. CDR3 amino acids: CASCLAGGNTGELFF. The CDR3 bases are TGCGCCAGCTGTCTAGCGGGAGGGAACACCGGGGAGCTGTTTTTT.

This sequence joins TRBV10-2 and TRBJ2-7; TRBD2 aligns across 9 bases. The junction had 4 bases not matched to a gene; V was cut back by 7 bases and J by 3 bases. The CDR3 sequence is 13 residues long. CDR1 is WSHSY and CDR2 is SAAADI in the germline V gene. This CDR3 is CASISGRDYEQYF. CDR3 bases: TGCGCCAGCATTAGCGGGAGAGACTACGAGCAGTACTTC.

V is TRBV10-1 and J is TRBJ2-2, with D perhaps given as TRBD1 or TRBD2 (5 bases each). This CDR3 contains 13 residues. V was cut by 5 bases and J by 5 bases, with 9 bases left in between. Germline CDR1 reads WNHNN; CDR2 reads SYGVQD (reference sequence). The chain's CDR3 is CASSLGGTGELFF. CDR3 sequence (DNA): TGCGCCAGCAGTCTTGGGGGAACCGGGGAGCTGTTTTTT.

The chain carries TRBV4-1 and TRBJ2-2, with TRBD1 matching 10 bases. Germline V gene data show CDR1 as MGHRA and CDR2 as YSYEKL. The CDR3 length is 15 residues. V was clipped by 5 bases and J by 6 bases; unmatched bases: 6. CDR3 sequence reads: CASSGRDRGSGELFF. The CDR3 nucleotides read TGCGCCAGCAGCGGCCGGGACAGGGGTTCCGGGGAGCTGTTTTTT.

This rearrangement joins TRBV9 to TRBJ2-1, with D perhaps given as TRBD1 or TRBD2 (6 bases each). V was pared by 4 bases and J by 8 bases, with 25 bases between. CDR1 is SGDLS and CDR2 is YYNGEE in the germline V gene. The CDR3 runs 17 residues. CDR3 DNA: TGTGCCAGCAGCCCCCGAGGGGGGCACAGGGCCGGGGATGAGCAGTTCTTC. Its translation: CASSPRGGHRAGDEQFF.

V usage is TRBV5-1 and J usage is TRBJ2-2; weak D call: TRBD2 (6 bases). The CDR3 has 15 amino acids. Germline V lookup: CDR1 SGHRS, CDR2 YFSETQ. Trimming cost V 2 bases and J 0 bases, with 8 bases left between them. The CDR3, as DNA: TGCGCCAGCAGCTTCGGGGGTTCGAACACCGGGGAGCTGTTTTTT. Protein product: CASSFGGSNTGELFF.

This chain links TRBV6-1 with TRBJ2-1; 11 bases line up with TRBD1. With 6 bases clipped from V and 5 bases from J, the junction kept 6 bases outside the gene matches. Germline CDR1 and CDR2: MNHNS and SASEGT. CDR3 size: 15 residues. In DNA form, the CDR3 reads TGTGCCAGCAGGTGGGGGACAGGGGGAAACAATGAGCAGTTCTTC. It is translated as CASRWGTGGNNEQFF.

This sequence joins TRBV11-2 and TRBJ2-1, with D possibly TRBD2 on 6 matching bases. CDR1 and CDR2 (germline): SGHAT, FQNNGV. Trimming removed 1 base from V and 6 bases from J, with 7 bases in between. There are 13 residues in the CDR3. CDR3 DNA sequence: TGTGCCAGCAGCTTAGGGGGAGGCAATGAGCAGTTCTTC. It yields the protein CASSLGGGNEQFF. Together with reference TRBV11-2 and TRBJ2-1, the CDR3 gives the full variable domain: EAGVAQSPRYKIIEKRQSVAFWCNPISGHATLYWYQQILGQGPKLLIQFQNNGVVDDSQLPKDRFSAERLKGVDSTLKIQPAKLEDSAVYLCASSLGGGNEQFFGPGTRLTVL.

The rearrangement uses TRBV19 and TRBJ2-7; D gene uncertain. The CDR3 runs to 13 residues. V lost 1 base and J lost 4, with 8 bases in between. Per germline, CDR1 LNHDA and CDR2 SQIVND (reference sequence). The CDR3 loop is CASSIGLGYEQYF. Written as DNA, the CDR3 is TGTGCCAGTAGTATAGGACTTGGGTACGAGCAGTACTTC.

This clone was detected only a few times. The J gene is TRBJ1-1, the V gene TRBV7-2; D is possibly TRBD1 (6 bases). V was clipped by 6 bases and J by 6 bases, with 8 bases between them. The CDR3 length is 11 residues. Germline V gives CDR1 SGHTA, CDR2 FQGNSA. CDR3 DNA: TGTGCCAGCAGTTACAGGGCTGAAGCTTTCTTT. This codes for CASSYRAEAFF. Combining the CDR3 with reference TRBV7-2 and TRBJ1-1 gives the whole variable domain GAGVSQSPSNKVTEKGKDVELRCDPISGHTALYWYRQSLGQGLEFLIYFQGNSAPDKSGLPSDRFSAERTGGSVSTLTIQRTQQEDSAVYLCASSYRAEAFFGQGTRLTVV.

The chain has TRBV6-6 and TRBJ2-1; TRBD2 is a possible D gene (6 bases). Germline CDR1 is MNHNY and CDR2 is SVGAGI (reference sequence). The germline V and J ends were trimmed by 5 bases and 12 bases, with 23 bases remaining between them. The CDR3 is 15 amino acids. CDR3 coding DNA: TGTGCCAGCAGTCCCGGGACTTCCACGGTCGCTCGGCAGTTCTTC. Amino acid sequence: CASSPGTSTVARQFF.

This clone was recorded once. The chain joins TRBV29-1 to TRBJ1-1; D is possibly TRBD1 (5 bases). The germline V and J ends were trimmed by 8 bases and 4 bases, with 17 bases remaining between them. CDR1 is SQVTM, CDR2 ANQGSEA, per germline. The CDR3 covers 13 residues. The CDR3 sequence: CSLRRWTSTEAFF. The CDR3, as DNA: TGCAGCCTCCGTCGGTGGACATCCACTGAAGCTTTCTTT.

This clone was detected once. CDR3: CASSQDTNYEQYF. The CDR3 nucleotides read TGCGCCAGCAGCCAAGATACAAACTACGAGCAGTACTTC. The chain uses TRBV4-3 and TRBJ2-5; D gene ambiguous. TRBJ2-7 matches the DNA end more closely, so the J call is doubtful. Germline CDR1 LGHNA, CDR2 YSLEER. The CDR3 has 13 residues.

The chain links TRBV28 to TRBJ1-5; possible D gene TRBD1, 5 bases. Trimming removed 5 bases from V and 0 bases from J, with 11 bases in between. CDR3 length: 15 residues. Germline V gene lookup returns CDR1 MDHEN and CDR2 SYDVKM. The CDR3 is CASSVTVNSNQPQHF. In nucleotides, the CDR3 is TGTGCCAGCAGTGTGACAGTAAATAGCAATCAGCCCCAGCATTTT. The full variable domain, in which reference TRBV28 and TRBJ1-5 provide the parts outside the CDR3, is DVKVTQSSRYLVKRTGEKVFLECVQDMDHENMFWYRQDPGLGLRLIYFSYDVKMKEKGDIPEGYSVSREKKERFSLILESASTNQTSMYLCASSVTVNSNQPQHFGDGTRLSIL.

V and J are TRBV18 and TRBJ2-1; 8 bases map to TRBD1. The germline CDR1 and CDR2 sequences are KGHSH and LQKENI. The V gene end was trimmed by 4 bases and the J gene end by 5 bases; junction bases not matched to a gene: 7. This CDR3 region has 15 residues. The CDR3 here is CASSRDGQGNNEQFF. The CDR3 coding sequence is TGTGCCAGCTCACGGGACGGACAGGGAAACAATGAGCAGTTCTTC.

The chain combines TRBV7-2 with TRBJ2-2, with 8 nucleotides matching TRBD1. Germline V lookup: CDR1 SGHTA, CDR2 FQGNSA. The CDR3 sequence is 15 residues long. J gave up 5 bases and V 7 bases, and 9 bases lay outside the gene matches. In DNA form, the CDR3 reads TGTGCCAGCACCCCCGGGACAGGACTGACCGGGGAGCTGTTTTTT. This gives the protein CASTPGTGLTGELFF.

The chain combines TRBV6-4 with TRBJ2-3, with 7 nucleotides matching TRBD1. The germline V gene encodes CDR1 MRHNA and CDR2 SNTAGT. This CDR3 contains 15 residues. V lost 0 bases, J lost 1 base, and 1 base stayed unmatched. CDR3 DNA sequence: TGTGCCAGCAGTGACTCCGGGACAGGCACAGATACGCAGTATTTT. Translation: CASSDSGTGTDTQYF.